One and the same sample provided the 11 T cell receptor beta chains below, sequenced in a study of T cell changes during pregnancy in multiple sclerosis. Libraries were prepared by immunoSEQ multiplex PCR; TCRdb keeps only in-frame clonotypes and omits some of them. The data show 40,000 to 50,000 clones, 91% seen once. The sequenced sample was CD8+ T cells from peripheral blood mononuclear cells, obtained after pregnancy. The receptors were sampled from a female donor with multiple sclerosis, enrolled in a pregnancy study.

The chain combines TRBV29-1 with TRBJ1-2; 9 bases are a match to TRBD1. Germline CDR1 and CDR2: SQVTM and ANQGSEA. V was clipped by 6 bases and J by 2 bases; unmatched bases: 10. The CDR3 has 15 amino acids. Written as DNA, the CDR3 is TGCAGCGTGACACATCCGACAGGGGGGAACTATGGCTACACCTTC. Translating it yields CSVTHPTGGNYGYTF.

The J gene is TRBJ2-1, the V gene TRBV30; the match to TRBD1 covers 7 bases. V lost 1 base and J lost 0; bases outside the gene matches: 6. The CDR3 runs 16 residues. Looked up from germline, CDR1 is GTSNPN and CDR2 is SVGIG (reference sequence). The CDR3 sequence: CAWSAGYRGSYNEQFF. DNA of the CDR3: TGTGCCTGGAGTGCCGGCTACAGGGGCTCCTACAATGAGCAGTTCTTC.

CDR3 in amino acids: CASSDSADNGEQFF. CDR3 bases: TGTGCCAGCAGTGACTCGGCGGATAACGGTGAGCAGTTCTTC. The chain has TRBV6-4 and TRBJ2-1; D is uncertain. The CDR3 is 14 amino acids. The germline V and J ends were trimmed by 0 bases and 9 bases, with 12 bases remaining between them. Germline values: CDR1 MRHNA, CDR2 SNTAGT.

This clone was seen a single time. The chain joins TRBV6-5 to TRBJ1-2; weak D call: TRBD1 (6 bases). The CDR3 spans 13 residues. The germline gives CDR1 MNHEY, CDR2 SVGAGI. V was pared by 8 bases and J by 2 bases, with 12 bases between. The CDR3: CASSTTGNYGYTF. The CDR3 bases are TGTGCCAGCTCAACAACAGGGAACTATGGCTACACCTTC.

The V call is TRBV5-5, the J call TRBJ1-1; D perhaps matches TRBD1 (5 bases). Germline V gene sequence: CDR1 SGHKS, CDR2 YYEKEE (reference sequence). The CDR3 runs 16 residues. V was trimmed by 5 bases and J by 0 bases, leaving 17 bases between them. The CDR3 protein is CASSWYGTGMNTEAFF. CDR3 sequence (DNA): TGTGCCAGCAGTTGGTACGGCACAGGCATGAACACTGAAGCTTTCTTT.

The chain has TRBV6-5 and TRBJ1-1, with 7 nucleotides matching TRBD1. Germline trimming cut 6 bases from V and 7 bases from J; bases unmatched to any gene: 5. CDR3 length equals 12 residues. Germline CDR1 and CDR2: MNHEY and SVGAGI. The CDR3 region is CASRATGIEAFF. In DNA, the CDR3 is TGTGCCAGCAGAGCGACAGGGATTGAAGCTTTCTTT.

CDR3 protein: CASRQESTYEQYF. In nucleotides, the CDR3 is TGTGCCAGCAGACAGGAATCAACCTACGAGCAGTACTTC. The gene calls are TRBV2 and TRBJ2-7, with a possible D match to TRBD1 (5 bases). V shed 6 bases and J shed 2 bases, with 11 bases lying between them. This CDR3 spans 13 amino acids. Germline V gene sequence: CDR1 SNHLY, CDR2 FYNNEI.

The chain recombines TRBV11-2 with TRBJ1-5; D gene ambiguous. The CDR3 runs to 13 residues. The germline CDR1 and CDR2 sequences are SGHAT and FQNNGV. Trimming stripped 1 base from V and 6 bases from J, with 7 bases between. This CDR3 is CASSLGASQPQHF. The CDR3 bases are TGTGCCAGCAGCTTAGGGGCGTCTCAGCCCCAGCATTTT. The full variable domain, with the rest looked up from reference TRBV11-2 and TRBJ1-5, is EAGVAQSPRYKIIEKRQSVAFWCNPISGHATLYWYQQILGQGPKLLIQFQNNGVVDDSQLPKDRFSAERLKGVDSTLKIQPAKLEDSAVYLCASSLGASQPQHFGDGTRLSIL.

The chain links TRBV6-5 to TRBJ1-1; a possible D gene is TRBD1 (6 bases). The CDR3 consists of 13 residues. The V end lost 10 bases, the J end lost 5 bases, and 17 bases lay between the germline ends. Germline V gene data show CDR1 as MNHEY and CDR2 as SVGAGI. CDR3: CATTTGLGTEAFF. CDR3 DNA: TGTGCCACTACGACAGGTCTGGGGACTGAAGCTTTCTTT.

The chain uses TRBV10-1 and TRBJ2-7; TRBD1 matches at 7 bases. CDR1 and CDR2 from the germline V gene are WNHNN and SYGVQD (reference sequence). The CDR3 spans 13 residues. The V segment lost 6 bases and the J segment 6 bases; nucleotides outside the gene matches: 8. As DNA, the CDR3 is TGCGCCAGCAGAGCTAAGACAGGGCCCGAGCAGTACTTC. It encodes CASRAKTGPEQYF.

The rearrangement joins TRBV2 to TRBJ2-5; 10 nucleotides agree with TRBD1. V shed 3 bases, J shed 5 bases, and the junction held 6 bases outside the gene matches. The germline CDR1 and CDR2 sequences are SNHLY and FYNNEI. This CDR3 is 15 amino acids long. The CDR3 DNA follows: TGTGCCAGCAGTGAGGGACAGGGGATGGTCGAGACCCAGTACTTC. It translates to CASSEGQGMVETQYF.